One sample yielded the 10 T cell receptor beta chains listed below, sequenced in a study of shared T cell receptors in the human thymus. Using immunoSEQ multiplex PCR, the repertoire was profiled, and TCRdb retains in-frame clones only, with some absent. The sample carries 640,000 or so clones, roughly 86% recorded once. These same records also appear under a second study, on human thymus T cells.

The source material was thymocytes. The receptors stem from a boy under two years old with a congenital heart defect.

The chain recombines TRBV7-9 with TRBJ2-5, with D unclear. V dropped 2 bases and J dropped 2 bases, with 9 bases sitting between them. This CDR3 contains 14 residues. Germline loops: CDR1 SEHNR, CDR2 FQNEAQ (reference sequence). The CDR3 DNA reads TGTGCCAGCAGCTTAACTCTACCGCAAGAGACCCAGTACTTC. Translation: CASSLTLPQETQYF.

The chain is built from TRBV7-6 and TRBJ1-1; D is perhaps TRBD1 (5 bases). V was trimmed by 4 bases and J by 4 bases, leaving 19 bases between them. CDR3 length equals 16 residues. Germline V gene sequence: CDR1 SGHVS, CDR2 FNYEAQ. CDR3 in amino acids: CASSSVHFQGGTEAFF. The CDR3 DNA sequence: TGTGCCAGCAGCTCGGTCCACTTCCAGGGAGGCACTGAAGCTTTCTTT.

This chain connects TRBV12-5 to TRBJ2-7, with 9 nucleotides matching TRBD2. Looked up from germline, CDR1 is LGHNT and CDR2 is FRNRAP. The CDR3 runs to 14 residues. With 5 bases clipped from V and 5 bases from J, the junction kept 7 bases outside the gene matches. The CDR3 sequence is CASGRTSDEDEQYF. DNA for the CDR3: TGTGCTAGTGGTCGGACTAGCGACGAGGACGAGCAGTACTTC.

This sequence joins TRBV9 and TRBJ2-3; 8 bases align to TRBD1. V lost 4 bases and J lost 4; bases outside the gene matches: 14. The germline V gene encodes CDR1 SGDLS and CDR2 YYNGEE. This CDR3 has 17 residues. This CDR3 is CASSPPGGDRSADTQYF. The CDR3 DNA reads as TGTGCCAGCAGCCCCCCAGGAGGGGACAGGAGCGCAGATACGCAGTATTTT.

The chain carries TRBV6-1 and TRBJ2-5; D is undetermined. This CDR3 has 14 amino acids. In germline, CDR1 is MNHNS, CDR2 SASEGT. V lost 3 bases and J lost 0, with 8 bases in between. CDR3 sequence (DNA): TGTGCCAGCAGTGACGTCAGATACCAAGAGACCCAGTACTTC. This sequence encodes CASSDVRYQETQYF.

Comments on this clone: In the same sample, other DNA sequences code for this CDR3. The chain links TRBV5-5 to TRBJ2-7; D is perhaps TRBD1 (5 bases). CDR3 length: 12 residues. CDR1 is SGHKS and CDR2 is YYEKEE in the germline V gene (reference sequence). Deletions cut 3 bases from V and 4 bases from J, with 8 bases between. As DNA, the CDR3 is TGTGCCAGCAGCTCGACAGTTTACGAGCAGTACTTC. It specifies CASSSTVYEQYF.

This sequence joins TRBV6-5 and TRBJ1-1; TRBD1 might be the D (6 bases). Looked up from germline, CDR1 is MNHEY and CDR2 is SVGAGI. The V gene lost 6 bases and the J gene lost 3 bases, with 14 bases spanning the gap. The CDR3 sequence is 14 residues long. This chain's CDR3 is CASRQDKGDTEAFF. The CDR3 nucleotides are TGTGCCAGCAGGCAGGACAAGGGGGACACTGAAGCTTTCTTT.

The rearrangement links TRBV27 to TRBJ2-2; weak D call: TRBD2 (6 bases). This CDR3 has 17 residues. V was pared by 7 bases and J by 5 bases, with 23 bases between. CDR1 is MNHEY, CDR2 SMNVEV, per germline (reference sequence). The CDR3 region is CASTQTSEKEETGELFF. The DNA for the CDR3 is TGTGCCAGCACCCAGACTAGTGAAAAGGAGGAAACCGGGGAGCTGTTTTTT.

The rearrangement uses TRBV15 and TRBJ1-2, with TRBD1 matching over 11 bases. The CDR3 has 18 residues. CDR1 and CDR2 (germline): LNHNV, YYDKDF (reference sequence). J gave up 7 bases and V 0 bases, and 13 bases lay outside the gene matches. CDR3 bases: TGTGCCACCAGCAGAGATAAAGGGACAGGGGGAAAGGGATTTGGCTACACCTTC. Protein sequence: CATSRDKGTGGKGFGYTF.

The chain has TRBV27 and TRBJ2-7; TRBD1 aligns across 11 bases. The CDR3 runs 14 residues. The germline gives CDR1 MNHEY, CDR2 SMNVEV (reference sequence). The V segment lost 4 bases and the J segment 7 bases; nucleotides outside the gene matches: 6. CDR3 in DNA: TGTGCCAGCAGTTCGGGGACAGGGGGTTGGGAGCAGTACTTC. The encoded protein is CASSSGTGGWEQYF.